These 9 T cell receptor beta chains came from one sample sequenced in a study of T cells after yellow fever vaccination. Via MiXCR, TCRdb re-called the 5' RACE reads, giving one row per CDR3 protein. The sample has some 350,000 distinct CDR3 sequences, roughly 8.7% seen once. The material was PBMCs, obtained on the day of the first yellow fever vaccination. The receptors were gathered from a man aged 18 to 29 who received the YFV17D yellow fever vaccine.

The V and J genes are TRBV10-3 and TRBJ2-2; TRBD1 might be the D (6 bases). Germline V gene sequence: CDR1 ENHRY, CDR2 SYGVKD. V lost 3 bases and J 0 bases, leaving 11 bases between the germline ends. The CDR3 totals 16 residues. The CDR3 sequence: CAISDPGTTNTGELFF. DNA for the CDR3: TGTGCCATCAGTGATCCCGGGACAACGAACACCGGGGAGCTGTTTTTT.

The chain recombines TRBV6-5 with TRBJ2-3; possible D gene TRBD2, 6 bases. CDR1 MNHEY and CDR2 SVGAGI come from the germline V gene. The CDR3 consists of 16 residues. With 2 bases removed from V and 6 bases from J, the gap between germline ends came to 18 bases. The CDR3: CASSYGGGSLGDTQYF. As DNA, the CDR3 is TGTGCCAGCAGTTACGGTGGGGGGAGCCTTGGGGATACGCAGTATTTT.

The chain carries TRBV7-9 and TRBJ1-2; D gene ambiguous. The CDR3 covers 14 residues. The germline CDR1 and CDR2 sequences are SEHNR and FQNEAQ (reference sequence). Trimming left V 1 base short and J 6 bases short, with 12 bases between. DNA for the CDR3: TGTGCCAGCAGCTTAGGCGGCTTATCACATGGCTACACCTTC. Protein: CASSLGGLSHGYTF. The complete variable domain, with remaining parts taken from reference TRBV7-9 and TRBJ1-2, reads DTGVSQNPRHKITKRGQNVTFRCDPISEHNRLYWYRQTLGQGPEFLTYFQNEAQLEKSRLLSDRFSAERPKGSFSTLEIQRTEQGDSAMYLCASSLGGLSHGYTFGSGTRLTVV.

The chain carries TRBV5-4 and TRBJ1-1; D remains ambiguous. The CDR3 runs to 15 residues. The ends were cut back, 4 bases at V and 1 base at J, with 14 bases in the middle. Germline loops: CDR1 SGHNT, CDR2 YYREEE (reference sequence). In DNA, the CDR3 is TGTGCCAGCAGCACCCCAAGGGATCCGAACACTGAAGCTTTCTTT. Residues: CASSTPRDPNTEAFF.

This clonotype has ten or more counts. V is TRBV7-2 and J is TRBJ1-1; D uncertain. The germline V gene has CDR1 SGHTA and CDR2 FQGNSA. The CDR3 is made up of 13 amino acids. V dropped 1 base and J dropped 7 bases, with 10 bases sitting between them. CDR3 amino acids: CASSLVSVLEAFF. The CDR3 region has the DNA TGTGCCAGCAGCTTAGTCTCGGTACTTGAAGCTTTCTTT.

This clonotype was detected only a few times. The chain has TRBV5-4 and TRBJ2-5, with TRBD1 as a possible D gene (5 bases). V was clipped by 7 bases and J by 2 bases, with 9 bases between them. The V gene's germline CDR1 is SGHNT and CDR2 YYREEE (reference sequence). This CDR3 contains 12 residues. CDR3 DNA: TGTGCCAGCTACAGGAATCAAGAGACCCAGTACTTC. Its protein product is CASYRNQETQYF.

The V call is TRBV5-5, the J call TRBJ2-3, with D perhaps TRBD1 (5 bases). The V end was cut by 3 bases, the J end by 1 base, with 9 bases between. CDR1 and CDR2 (germline): SGHKS, YYEKEE (reference sequence). This CDR3 region has 14 residues. CDR3 sequence: CASSSLTGTDTQYF. In DNA, the CDR3 is TGTGCCAGCAGCTCGCTGACAGGCACAGATACGCAGTATTTT.

V is TRBV5-1 and J is TRBJ2-5; TRBD2 matches 7 bases. CDR1 is SGHRS, CDR2 YFSETQ, per germline. With 4 bases clipped from V and 2 bases from J, the junction kept 8 bases outside the gene matches. This CDR3 spans 15 amino acids. CDR3 sequence (DNA): TGCGCCAGCAGCCCTACCGGGGGGAGACAAGAGACCCAGTACTTC. Amino acid sequence: CASSPTGGRQETQYF.

This clonotype was observed at least ten times. The chain joins TRBV10-3 to TRBJ1-1, with D possibly being TRBD1 (5 bases). V was trimmed by 6 bases and J by 2 bases, leaving 10 bases between them. The germline V gene encodes CDR1 ENHRY and CDR2 SYGVKD. CDR3 length equals 13 residues. The CDR3 DNA follows: TGTGCCATCAGGGGGACGGACAACACTGAAGCTTTCTTT. It specifies CAIRGTDNTEAFF.